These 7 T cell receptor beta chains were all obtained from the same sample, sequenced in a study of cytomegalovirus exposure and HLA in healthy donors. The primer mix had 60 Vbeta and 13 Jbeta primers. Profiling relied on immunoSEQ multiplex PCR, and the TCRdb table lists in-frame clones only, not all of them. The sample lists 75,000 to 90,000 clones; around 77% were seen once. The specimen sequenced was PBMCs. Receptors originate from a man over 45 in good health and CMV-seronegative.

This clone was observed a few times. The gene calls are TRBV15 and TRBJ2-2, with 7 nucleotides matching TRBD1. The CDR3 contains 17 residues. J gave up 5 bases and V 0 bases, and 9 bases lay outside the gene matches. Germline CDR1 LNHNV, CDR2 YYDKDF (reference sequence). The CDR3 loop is CATSRDKGARWTGELFF. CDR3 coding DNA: TGTGCCACCAGCAGAGATAAGGGGGCCCGGTGGACCGGGGAGCTGTTTTTT.

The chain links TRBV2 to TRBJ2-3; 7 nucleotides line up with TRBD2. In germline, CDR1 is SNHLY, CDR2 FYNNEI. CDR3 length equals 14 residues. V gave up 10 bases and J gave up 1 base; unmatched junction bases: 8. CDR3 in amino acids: CATPRGGGTDTQYF. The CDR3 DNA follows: TGTGCCACCCCACGGGGAGGGGGCACAGATACGCAGTATTTT. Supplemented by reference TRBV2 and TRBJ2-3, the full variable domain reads EPEVTQTPSHQVTQMGQEVILRCVPISNHLYFYWYRQILGQKVEFLVSFYNNEISEKSEIFDDQFSVERPDGSNFTLKIRSTKLEDSAMYFCATPRGGGTDTQYFGPGTRLTVL.

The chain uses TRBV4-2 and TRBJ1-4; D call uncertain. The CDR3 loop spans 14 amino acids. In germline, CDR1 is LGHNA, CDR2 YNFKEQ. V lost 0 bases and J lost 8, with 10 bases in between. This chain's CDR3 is CASSQEKGGEKLFF. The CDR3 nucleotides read TGTGCCAGCAGCCAAGAAAAGGGCGGGGAAAAACTGTTTTTT.

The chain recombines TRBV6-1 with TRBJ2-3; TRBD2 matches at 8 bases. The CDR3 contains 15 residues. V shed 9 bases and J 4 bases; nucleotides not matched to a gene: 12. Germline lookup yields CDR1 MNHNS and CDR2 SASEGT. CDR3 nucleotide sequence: TGTGCCAGTAAACCCGGGGGGGCCTGGGCAGATACGCAGTATTTT. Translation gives CASKPGGAWADTQYF.

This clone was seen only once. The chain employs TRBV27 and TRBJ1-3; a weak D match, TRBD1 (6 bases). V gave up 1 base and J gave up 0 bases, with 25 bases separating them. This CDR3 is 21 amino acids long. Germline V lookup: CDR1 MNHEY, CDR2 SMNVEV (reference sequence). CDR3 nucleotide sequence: TGTGCCAGCAGTTTATACGGGGCGACCGCAGGGGTCTTACACTCTGGAAACACCATATATTTT. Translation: CASSLYGATAGVLHSGNTIYF.

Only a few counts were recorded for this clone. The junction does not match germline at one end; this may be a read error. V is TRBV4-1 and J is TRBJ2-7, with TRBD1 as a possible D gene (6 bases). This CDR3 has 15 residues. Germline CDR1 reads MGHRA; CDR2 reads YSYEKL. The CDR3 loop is CASSQAPGQSYEQYF. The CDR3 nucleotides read TGCGCCAGCAGTCAAGCCCCGGGACAATCCTACGAGCAGTACTTC.

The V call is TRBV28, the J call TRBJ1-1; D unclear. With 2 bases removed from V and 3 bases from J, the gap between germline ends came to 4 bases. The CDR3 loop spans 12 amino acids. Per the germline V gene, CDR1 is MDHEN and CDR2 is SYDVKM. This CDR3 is CASSLRDTEAFF. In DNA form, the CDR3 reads TGTGCCAGCAGTTTAAGAGACACTGAAGCTTTCTTT.